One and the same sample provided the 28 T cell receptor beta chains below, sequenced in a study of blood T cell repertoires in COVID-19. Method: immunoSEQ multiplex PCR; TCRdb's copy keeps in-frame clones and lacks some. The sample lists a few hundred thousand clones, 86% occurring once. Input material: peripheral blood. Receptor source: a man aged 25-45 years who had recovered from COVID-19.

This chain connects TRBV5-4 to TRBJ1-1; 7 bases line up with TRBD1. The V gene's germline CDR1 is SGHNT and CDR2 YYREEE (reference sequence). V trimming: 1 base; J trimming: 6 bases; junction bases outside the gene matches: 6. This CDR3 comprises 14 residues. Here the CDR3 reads CASSLWVTGAEAFF. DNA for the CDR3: TGTGCCAGCAGCTTGTGGGTCACAGGGGCTGAAGCTTTCTTT.

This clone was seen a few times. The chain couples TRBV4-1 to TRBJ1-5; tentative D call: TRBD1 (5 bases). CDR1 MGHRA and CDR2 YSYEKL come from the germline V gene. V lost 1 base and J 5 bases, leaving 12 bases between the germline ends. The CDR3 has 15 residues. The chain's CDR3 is CASSQASGPHQPQHF. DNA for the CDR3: TGCGCCAGCAGCCAAGCGTCAGGGCCCCATCAGCCCCAGCATTTT.

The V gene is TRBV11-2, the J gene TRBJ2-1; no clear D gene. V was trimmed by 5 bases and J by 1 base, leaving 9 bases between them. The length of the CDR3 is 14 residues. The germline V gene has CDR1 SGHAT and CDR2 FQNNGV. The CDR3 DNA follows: TGTGCCAGCAGCCCCGACTTGTCCTACAATGAGCAGTTCTTC. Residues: CASSPDLSYNEQFF.

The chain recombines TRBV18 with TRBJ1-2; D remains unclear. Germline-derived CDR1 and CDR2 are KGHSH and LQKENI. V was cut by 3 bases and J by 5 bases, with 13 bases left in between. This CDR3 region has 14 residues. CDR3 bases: TGTGCCAGCTCACCCAAGGGAGGAGGGTATGGCTACACCTTC. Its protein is CASSPKGGGYGYTF.

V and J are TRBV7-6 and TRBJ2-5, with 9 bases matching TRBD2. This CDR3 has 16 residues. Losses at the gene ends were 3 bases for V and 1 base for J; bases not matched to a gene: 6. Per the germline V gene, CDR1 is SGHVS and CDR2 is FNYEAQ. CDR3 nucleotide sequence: TGTGCCAGCAGCTTCCCTAGCGGGGAGACCCAAGAGACCCAGTACTTC. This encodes CASSFPSGETQETQYF.

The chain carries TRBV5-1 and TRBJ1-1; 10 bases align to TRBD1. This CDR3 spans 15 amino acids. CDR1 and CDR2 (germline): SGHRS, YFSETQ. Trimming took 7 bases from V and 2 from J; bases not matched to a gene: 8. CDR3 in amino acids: CASSPRDRGNTEAFF. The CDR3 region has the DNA TGCGCCAGCTCACCGCGGGACAGGGGTAACACTGAAGCTTTCTTT.

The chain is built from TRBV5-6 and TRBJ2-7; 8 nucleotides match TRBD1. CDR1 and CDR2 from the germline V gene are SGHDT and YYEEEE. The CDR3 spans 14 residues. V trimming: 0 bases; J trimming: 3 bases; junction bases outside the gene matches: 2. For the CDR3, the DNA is TGTGCCAGCAGCTTGGGGACAGGGTTCTACGAGCAGTACTTC. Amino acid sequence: CASSLGTGFYEQYF.

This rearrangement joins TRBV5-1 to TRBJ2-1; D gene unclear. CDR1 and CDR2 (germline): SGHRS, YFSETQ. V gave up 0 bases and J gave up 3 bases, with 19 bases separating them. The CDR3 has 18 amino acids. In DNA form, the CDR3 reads TGCGCCAGCAGCTTGGGCCTGCGGCGAGATCAACACTACAATGAGCAGTTCTTC. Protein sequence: CASSLGLRRDQHYNEQFF.

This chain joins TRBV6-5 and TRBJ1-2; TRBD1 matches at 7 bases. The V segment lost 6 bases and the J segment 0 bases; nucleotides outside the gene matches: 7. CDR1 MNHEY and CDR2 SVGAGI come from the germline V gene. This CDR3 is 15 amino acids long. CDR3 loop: CASRRGQTSNYGYTF. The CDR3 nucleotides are TGTGCCAGCAGGAGGGGACAGACCTCTAACTATGGCTACACCTTC.

CDR3 sequence (DNA): TGTGCCAGCAGCTTAGGGCAGCGGGGGGGCCCGGATCAGTTCTTC. Its protein is CASSLGQRGGPDQFF. The genes are TRBV7-8 and TRBJ2-1; 10 bases are shared with TRBD2. CDR1 is SGHVS and CDR2 is FQNEAQ in the germline V gene. The CDR3 spans 15 residues. The V segment lost 1 base and the J segment 13 bases; nucleotides outside the gene matches: 10.

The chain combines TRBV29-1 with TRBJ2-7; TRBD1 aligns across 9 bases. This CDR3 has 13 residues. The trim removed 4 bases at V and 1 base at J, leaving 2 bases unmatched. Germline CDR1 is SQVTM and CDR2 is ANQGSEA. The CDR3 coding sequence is TGCAGCGTTGTGGACAGGGGTTCCTACGAGCAGTACTTC. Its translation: CSVVDRGSYEQYF.

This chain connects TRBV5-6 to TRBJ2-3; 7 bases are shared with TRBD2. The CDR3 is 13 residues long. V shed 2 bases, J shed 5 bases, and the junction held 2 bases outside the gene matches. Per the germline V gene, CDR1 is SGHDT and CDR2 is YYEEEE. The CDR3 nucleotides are TGTGCCAGCAGCTTAGCGGGGCTAGATACGCAGTATTTT. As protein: CASSLAGLDTQYF.

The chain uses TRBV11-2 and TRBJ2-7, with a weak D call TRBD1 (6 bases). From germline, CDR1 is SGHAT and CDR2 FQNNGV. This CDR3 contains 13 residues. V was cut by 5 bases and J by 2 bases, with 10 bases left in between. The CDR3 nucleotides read TGTGCCAGCAGCCCGTGGGACACCTACGAGCAGTACTTC. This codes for CASSPWDTYEQYF.

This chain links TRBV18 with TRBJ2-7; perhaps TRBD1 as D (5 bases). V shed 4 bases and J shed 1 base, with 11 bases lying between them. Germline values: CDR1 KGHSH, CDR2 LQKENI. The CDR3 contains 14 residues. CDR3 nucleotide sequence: TGTGCCAGCTCACTATCGACAGCTTCCTACGAGCAGTACTTC. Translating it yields CASSLSTASYEQYF.

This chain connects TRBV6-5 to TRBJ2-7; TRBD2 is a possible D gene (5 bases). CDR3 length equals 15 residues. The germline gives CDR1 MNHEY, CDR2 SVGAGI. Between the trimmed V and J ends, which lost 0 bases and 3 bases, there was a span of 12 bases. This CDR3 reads CASSYSGNSVYEQYF. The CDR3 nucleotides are TGTGCCAGCAGTTACTCTGGTAATAGCGTCTACGAGCAGTACTTC.

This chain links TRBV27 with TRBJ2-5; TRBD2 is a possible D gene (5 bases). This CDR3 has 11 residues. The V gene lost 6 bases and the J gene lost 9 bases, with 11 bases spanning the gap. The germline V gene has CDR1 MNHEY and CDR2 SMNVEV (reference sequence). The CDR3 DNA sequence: TGTGCCAGCAGCTCGGGGTCGGCCCAGTACTTC. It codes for CASSSGSAQYF.

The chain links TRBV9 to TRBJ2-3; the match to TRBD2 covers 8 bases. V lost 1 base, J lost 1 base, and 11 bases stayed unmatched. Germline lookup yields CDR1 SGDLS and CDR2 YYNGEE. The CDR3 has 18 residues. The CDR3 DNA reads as TGTGCCAGCAGCGTAACGGTAGCGGGGCCTGGGGGCACAGATACGCAGTATTTT. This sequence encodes CASSVTVAGPGGTDTQYF.

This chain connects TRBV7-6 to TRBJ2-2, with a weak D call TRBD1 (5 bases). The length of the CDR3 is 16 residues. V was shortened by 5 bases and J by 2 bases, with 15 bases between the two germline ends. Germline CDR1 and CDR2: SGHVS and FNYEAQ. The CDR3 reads CASSPRAGPNTGELFF. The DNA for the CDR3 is TGTGCCAGCAGCCCCCGGGCAGGGCCAAACACCGGGGAGCTGTTTTTT. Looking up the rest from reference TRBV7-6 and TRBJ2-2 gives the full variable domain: GAGVSQSPRYKVTKRGQDVALRCDPISGHVSLYWYRQALGQGPEFLTYFNYEAQQDKSGLPNDRFSAERPEGSISTLTIQRTEQRDSAMYRCASSPRAGPNTGELFFGEGSRLTVL.

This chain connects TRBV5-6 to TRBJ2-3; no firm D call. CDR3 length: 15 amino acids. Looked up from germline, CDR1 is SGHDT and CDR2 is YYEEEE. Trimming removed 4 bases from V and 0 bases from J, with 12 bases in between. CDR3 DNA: TGTGCCAGCAGCCCATACACGATAAGCACAGATACGCAGTATTTT. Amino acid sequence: CASSPYTISTDTQYF. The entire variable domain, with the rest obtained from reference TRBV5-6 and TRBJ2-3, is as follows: DAGVTQSPTHLIKTRGQQVTLRCSPKSGHDTVSWYQQALGQGPQFIFQYYEEEERQRGNFPDRFSGHQFPNYSSELNVNALLLGDSALYLCASSPYTISTDTQYFGPGTRLTVL.

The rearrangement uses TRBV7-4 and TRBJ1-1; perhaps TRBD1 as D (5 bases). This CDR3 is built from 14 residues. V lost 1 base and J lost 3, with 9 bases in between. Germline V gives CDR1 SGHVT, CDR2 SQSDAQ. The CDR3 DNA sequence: TGTGCCAGCAGCTTAGGGGGCTCGTACACTGAAGCTTTCTTT. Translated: CASSLGGSYTEAFF.

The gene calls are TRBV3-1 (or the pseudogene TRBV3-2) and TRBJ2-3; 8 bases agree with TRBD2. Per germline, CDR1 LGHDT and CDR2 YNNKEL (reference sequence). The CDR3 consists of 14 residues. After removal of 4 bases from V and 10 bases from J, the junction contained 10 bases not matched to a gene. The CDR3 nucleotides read TGTGCCAGCAGCCGGCCGGGGGGGCCGAAGGCGCAGTATTTT. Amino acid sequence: CASSRPGGPKAQYF.

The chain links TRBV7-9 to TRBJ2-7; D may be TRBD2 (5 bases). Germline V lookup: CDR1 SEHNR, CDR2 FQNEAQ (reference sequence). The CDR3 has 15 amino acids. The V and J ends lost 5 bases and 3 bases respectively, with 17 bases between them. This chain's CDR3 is CASSTPGGPGYEQYF. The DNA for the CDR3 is TGTGCCAGCAGCACCCCCGGCGGGCCGGGCTACGAGCAGTACTTC.

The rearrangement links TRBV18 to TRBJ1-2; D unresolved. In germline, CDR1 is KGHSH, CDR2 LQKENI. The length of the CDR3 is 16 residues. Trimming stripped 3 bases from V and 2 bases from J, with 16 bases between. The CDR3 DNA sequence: TGTGCCAGCTCACCCTATGAGACATCTTCCAACTATGGCTACACCTTC. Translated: CASSPYETSSNYGYTF. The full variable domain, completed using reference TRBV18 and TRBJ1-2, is NAGVMQNPRHLVRRRGQEARLRCSPMKGHSHVYWYRQLPEEGLKFMVYLQKENIIDESGMPKERFSAEFPKEGPSILRIQQVVRGDSAAYFCASSPYETSSNYGYTFGSGTRLTVV.

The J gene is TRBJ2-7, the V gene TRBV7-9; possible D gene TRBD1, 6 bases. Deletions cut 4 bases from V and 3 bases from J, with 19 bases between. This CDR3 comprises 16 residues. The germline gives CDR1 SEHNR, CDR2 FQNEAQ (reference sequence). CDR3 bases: TGTGCCAGCAGCTCCACAGGGTTCCGGAACCTCTACGAGCAGTACTTC. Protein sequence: CASSSTGFRNLYEQYF.

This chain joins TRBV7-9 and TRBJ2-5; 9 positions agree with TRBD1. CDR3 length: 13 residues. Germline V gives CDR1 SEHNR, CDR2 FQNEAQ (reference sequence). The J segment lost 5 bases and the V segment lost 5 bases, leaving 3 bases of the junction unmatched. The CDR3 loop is CASSSDRGETQYF. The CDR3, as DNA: TGTGCCAGCAGCAGTGACAGGGGGGAGACCCAGTACTTC.

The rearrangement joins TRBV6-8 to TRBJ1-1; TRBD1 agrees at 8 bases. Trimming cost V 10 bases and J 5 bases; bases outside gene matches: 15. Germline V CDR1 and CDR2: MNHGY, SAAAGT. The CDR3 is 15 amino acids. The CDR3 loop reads CANLDRVFEKTEAFF. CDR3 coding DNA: TGTGCCAACTTGGACAGGGTTTTCGAAAAGACTGAAGCTTTCTTT.

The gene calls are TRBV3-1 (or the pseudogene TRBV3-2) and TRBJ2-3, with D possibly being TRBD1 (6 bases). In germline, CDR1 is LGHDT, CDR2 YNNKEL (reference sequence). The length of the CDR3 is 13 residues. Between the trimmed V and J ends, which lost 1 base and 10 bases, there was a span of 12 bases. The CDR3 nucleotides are TGTGCCAGCAGCCAAGTCAGGGGAAGCGCGCAGTATTTT. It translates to CASSQVRGSAQYF.

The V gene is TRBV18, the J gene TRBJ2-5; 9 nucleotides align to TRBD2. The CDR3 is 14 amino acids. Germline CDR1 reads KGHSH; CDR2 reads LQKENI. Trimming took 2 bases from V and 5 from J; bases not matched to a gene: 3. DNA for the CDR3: TGTGCCAGCTCACCAATGGCGGGAGGGGAGACCCAGTACTTC. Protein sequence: CASSPMAGGETQYF. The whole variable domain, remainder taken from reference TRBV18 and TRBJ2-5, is NAGVMQNPRHLVRRRGQEARLRCSPMKGHSHVYWYRQLPEEGLKFMVYLQKENIIDESGMPKERFSAEFPKEGPSILRIQQVVRGDSAAYFCASSPMAGGETQYFGPGTRLLVL.